The 3 T cell receptor beta chains below were found in one sample sequenced in a study of cytomegalovirus exposure and HLA in healthy donors. The PCR employed 60 Vbeta primers together with 13 Jbeta primers. Sequenced by immunoSEQ multiplex PCR; TCRdb stores in-frame clones only, minus some. The table records 180,000 or so clones, more than 60% of them present only once. The sample consisted of PBMCs. The receptors shown here come from a woman aged 40-49 years in good health and CMV-seropositive.

The chain has TRBV28 and TRBJ1-2; D unresolved. The CDR3 is 13 amino acids. Trimming left V 2 bases short and J 3 bases short, with 7 bases between. From germline, CDR1 is MDHEN and CDR2 SYDVKM. This CDR3 reads CASSLRIYYGYTF. CDR3 DNA sequence: TGTGCCAGCAGTTTACGTATATACTATGGCTACACCTTC.

This clone has only one observation. The genes are TRBV7-9 and TRBJ2-5, with TRBD2 as a possible D gene (5 bases). V lost 1 base and J 7 bases, leaving 13 bases between the germline ends. The length of the CDR3 is 14 residues. Per the germline V gene, CDR1 is SEHNR and CDR2 is FQNEAQ (reference sequence). The CDR3 sequence is CASSLVGSRGTQYF. CDR3 bases: TGTGCCAGCAGCTTAGTTGGGAGCAGAGGGACCCAGTACTTC.

The chain carries TRBV2 and TRBJ2-7, with 7 positions matching TRBD1. CDR3 length equals 15 residues. The trim removed 6 bases at V and 2 bases at J, leaving 10 bases unmatched. Germline V gene sequence: CDR1 SNHLY, CDR2 FYNNEI. CDR3 loop: CASRHGQVPAYEQYF. The CDR3 DNA is TGTGCCAGCAGACACGGACAGGTCCCCGCCTACGAGCAGTACTTC.